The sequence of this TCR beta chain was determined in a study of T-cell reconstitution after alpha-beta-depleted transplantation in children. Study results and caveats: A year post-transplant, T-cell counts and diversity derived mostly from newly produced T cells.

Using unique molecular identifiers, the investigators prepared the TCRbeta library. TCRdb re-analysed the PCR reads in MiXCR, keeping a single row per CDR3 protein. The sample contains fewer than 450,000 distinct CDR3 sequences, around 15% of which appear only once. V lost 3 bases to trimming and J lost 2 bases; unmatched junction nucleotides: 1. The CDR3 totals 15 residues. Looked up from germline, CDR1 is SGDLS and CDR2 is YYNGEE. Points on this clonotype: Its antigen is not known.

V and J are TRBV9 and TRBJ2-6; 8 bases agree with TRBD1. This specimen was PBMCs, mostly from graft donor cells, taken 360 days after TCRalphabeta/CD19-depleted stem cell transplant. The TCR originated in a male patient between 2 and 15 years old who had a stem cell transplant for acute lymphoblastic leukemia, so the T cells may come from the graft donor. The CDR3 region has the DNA TGTGCCAGCAGCGCACAGGGGGCTGGGGCCAACGTCCTGACTTTC. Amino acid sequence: CASSAQGAGANVLTF.